What follows describes a single TCR beta chain. Antigen unknown. The sample is drawn from a study of T cell repertoires in cytomegalovirus infection. Study-level information: Recently identified HLA-C-restricted CMV epitopes were among the peptides used. A matching HLA type, together with CMV infection, was signaled by public TCR beta signatures. Study findings and constraints: Carriage of CMV together with the relevant HLA was identifiable through cumulative public TCR beta family frequency. HLA-C-restricted CMV clonotypes gave the most frequent clonotype in two of eight donors.

The CDR3 is made up of 12 amino acids. V dropped 1 base and J dropped 15; count of bases not matched to a gene: 9. Germline V gene sequence: CDR1 DFQATT, CDR2 SNEGSKA (reference sequence). MiXCR, applied by TCRdb to the reads, yields one record per CDR3 protein. The table lists about half a million distinct CDR3 sequences, roughly 34% of them singletons, with 15% to 20% in the top ten. The sample was cultured PBMCs, taken from culture after CMV antigen stimulation. This sequence originates from a human donor in good health (CMV status not recorded). Some clones in this sample may be carry-over from other donors' samples. This sequence joins TRBV20-1 and TRBJ2-1, with 7 bases fitting TRBD1. In nucleotides, the CDR3 is TGCAGTGCTAGAGCGGACAGGATAGCCCCGTTCTTC. This codes for CSARADRIAPFF.